The 14 T cell receptor beta chains listed next were all sequenced from one sample in a study of cytomegalovirus exposure and HLA in healthy donors. The primer mix had 60 Vbeta and 13 Jbeta primers. Some clones are missing from TCRdb's copy, which holds only in-frame ones; the method was immunoSEQ multiplex PCR. The sample contains about 140,000 clones, approximately 82% of which appear only once. Specimen: PBMCs. The receptors were sampled from a woman aged 55-70 years in good health and CMV-seropositive.

This rearrangement joins TRBV30 to TRBJ1-4, with D perhaps matching TRBD1 (6 bases). V was clipped by 1 base and J by 8 bases, with 17 bases between them. Germline CDR1 is GTSNPN and CDR2 is SVGIG (reference sequence). This CDR3 contains 15 residues. As DNA, the CDR3 is TGTGCCTGGAGTGCTTATACAGGGTTGGGCGAAAAACTGTTTTTT. Translated: CAWSAYTGLGEKLFF.

J is TRBJ2-1 and V is TRBV9; 7 nucleotides align to TRBD2. The trim removed 4 bases at V and 5 bases at J, leaving 6 bases unmatched. CDR3 length equals 14 residues. The germline CDR1 and CDR2 sequences are SGDLS and YYNGEE. The CDR3 coding sequence is TGTGCCAGCAGCCTCACTAGCGTGGACAATGAGCAGTTCTTC. Translating gives CASSLTSVDNEQFF.

The chain recombines TRBV6-6 with TRBJ2-2; TRBD2 might be the D (6 bases). CDR3 length: 15 residues. Deletions cut 7 bases from V and 7 bases from J, with 19 bases between. Germline V gene data show CDR1 as MNHNY and CDR2 as SVGAGI (reference sequence). As DNA, the CDR3 is TGTGCCAGCATGTTAGCGGACCTAACGGTCGGGGAGCTGTTTTTT. This sequence encodes CASMLADLTVGELFF.

The chain uses TRBV28 and TRBJ1-3; D unclear. Trimming removed 4 bases from V and 7 bases from J, with 8 bases in between. This CDR3 contains 12 residues. Germline V lookup: CDR1 MDHEN, CDR2 SYDVKM. CDR3 loop: CASSSTANTIYF. The CDR3, as DNA: TGTGCCAGCAGTTCCACAGCTAACACCATATATTTT.

This chain connects TRBV28 to TRBJ2-3; 10 nucleotides agree with TRBD2. After removal of 5 bases from V and 5 bases from J, the junction contained 7 bases not matched to a gene. There are 15 residues in the CDR3. Looked up from germline, CDR1 is MDHEN and CDR2 is SYDVKM. In DNA, the CDR3 is TGTGCCAGCAGTGCCTCTCGGACTAGCGGAGATACGCAGTATTTT. Amino acid sequence: CASSASRTSGDTQYF.

The J gene is TRBJ2-1, the V gene TRBV4-3; 7 nucleotides line up with TRBD1. The ends lost 4 bases at V and 7 bases at J; junction bases unmatched: 7. This CDR3 region has 14 residues. Germline lookup yields CDR1 LGHNA and CDR2 YSLEER. The CDR3 protein is CASSPVTGANEQFF. CDR3 in DNA: TGCGCCAGCAGCCCCGTAACAGGGGCTAATGAGCAGTTCTTC.

The chain employs TRBV2 and TRBJ2-1, with 13 bases aligning to TRBD2. With V trimmed by 3 bases and J by 9 bases, 5 bases remained unmatched. The CDR3 extends over 15 amino acids. Germline values: CDR1 SNHLY, CDR2 FYNNEI. The CDR3 nucleotides are TGTGCCAGCAGTGACGGACTAGCGGGGGTTATTGAGCAGTTCTTC. Amino acids: CASSDGLAGVIEQFF. Drawing the rest from reference TRBV2 and TRBJ2-1, the complete variable domain is EPEVTQTPSHQVTQMGQEVILRCVPISNHLYFYWYRQILGQKVEFLVSFYNNEISEKSEIFDDQFSVERPDGSNFTLKIRSTKLEDSAMYFCASSDGLAGVIEQFFGPGTRLTVL.

With respect to this clone: Within the sample, other DNA sequences also encode this same CDR3. The chain links TRBV6-5 to TRBJ2-1; 7 bases line up with TRBD2. Looked up from germline, CDR1 is MNHEY and CDR2 is SVGAGI. This CDR3 region has 16 residues. With 4 bases clipped from V and 1 base from J, the junction kept 7 bases outside the gene matches. CDR3 loop: CASSSSSGKSYNEQFF. CDR3 bases: TGTGCCAGCAGTTCCTCTAGCGGAAAGTCCTACAATGAGCAGTTCTTC.

V is TRBV7-2 and J is TRBJ2-3; 13 nucleotides match TRBD2. This CDR3 comprises 15 residues. The germline V gene encodes CDR1 SGHTA and CDR2 FQGNSA. V gave up 5 bases and J gave up 11 bases; unmatched junction bases: 10. CDR3 DNA: TGTGCCAGCAGCCTAGAAGGACTAGCGGGAGCGAGGCAGTATTTT. Translation: CASSLEGLAGARQYF.

V usage is TRBV4-1 and J usage is TRBJ1-2; D not certain. V lost 4 bases and J lost 4, with 13 bases in between. CDR3 length: 14 amino acids. Germline CDR1 reads MGHRA; CDR2 reads YSYEKL. The CDR3: CASSPLGNPYGYTF. The CDR3 bases are TGCGCCAGCAGCCCTCTCGGGAACCCCTATGGCTACACCTTC.

The chain recombines TRBV4-2 with TRBJ1-5; D call uncertain. Trimming removed 0 bases at V and 6 bases at J, with 15 bases between. In germline, CDR1 is LGHNA, CDR2 YNFKEQ. The length of the CDR3 is 16 residues. Here the CDR3 reads CASSQDRAGKGQPQHF. The CDR3 DNA follows: TGTGCCAGCAGCCAAGATCGGGCCGGGAAGGGTCAGCCCCAGCATTTT.

As to this clone: Lacking the conserved final phenylalanine or tryptophan, this CDR3 likely reflects a read error. The DNA is omitted, as the CDR3 cannot be located on it reliably, and the CDR3 follows TCRdb's listing. The rearrangement uses TRBV21-1 and TRBJ1-1; the table's D gene call, TRBD1, was not cross checked with the DNA. TRBV21-1 has pseudogene status. The CDR3 spans 15 amino acids, including both terminal residues. The CDR3 sequence is CASSKLPWWDRGRTP.

The chain employs TRBV6-5 and TRBJ2-1; D is undetermined. Per germline, CDR1 MNHEY and CDR2 SVGAGI. The CDR3 extends over 13 amino acids. The germline V and J ends were trimmed by 5 bases and 4 bases, with 9 bases remaining between them. CDR3 nucleotide sequence: TGTGCCAGCAGTGCCCCCGGGTACAATGAGCAGTTCTTC. Its translation is CASSAPGYNEQFF.

The V gene is TRBV29-1, the J gene TRBJ2-1, with 11 bases matching TRBD2. This CDR3 has 16 amino acids. Germline V gene sequence: CDR1 SQVTM, CDR2 ANQGSEA. V gave up 3 bases and J gave up 8 bases; unmatched junction bases: 12. CDR3 protein: CSVDTGTSGSIDEQFF. CDR3 coding DNA: TGCAGCGTTGATACGGGAACTAGCGGGAGTATCGATGAGCAGTTCTTC.